This T cell receptor (beta chain) was identified in a study of blood T cell repertoires in COVID-19. Whole-study context: The cDNA or gDNA used as material had been derived from T cells, B-cell-depleted T cells, or PBMCs.

Assay used: immunoSEQ multiplex PCR; TCRdb lists only in-frame clones, some missing. The data contain about 210,000 clones, more than 80% of them singletons. Cohort 3 donors were reported recovered after two negative PCRs, clearance, or symptom resolution. V dropped 4 bases and J dropped 6 bases, with 14 bases sitting between them. This CDR3 is 14 amino acids long. Germline V gene lookup returns CDR1 KGHDR and CDR2 SFDVKD. The sequencing input was PBMCs or T cells enriched from blood (not recorded which). V usage is TRBV24-1 and J usage is TRBJ2-5, with D uncertain. The clonotype was recovered from a man in his forties who had recovered from COVID-19. The CDR3: CATSDDTLRKTQYF. In DNA form, the CDR3 reads TGTGCCACCAGTGACGATACTCTGCGGAAGACCCAGTACTTC.